This TCR beta chain is from a study of cytomegalovirus exposure and HLA in healthy donors. This clone was detected once. Its target is not known. The V gene's germline CDR1 is SGHRS and CDR2 YFSETQ. This CDR3 spans 14 amino acids. V was shortened by 1 base and J by 0 bases, with 5 bases between the two germline ends. It was with 60 Vbeta and 13 Jbeta primers that the PCR ran. Methods used by the authors: An analysis that came later counted 80 million or so unique TCR beta chains, around 10 million shared. Measured with immunoSEQ multiplex PCR; TCRdb has only the in-frame clones, and not every one. That table furnishes V, J and clone size, whereas the DNA furnished D and trimming. The data show 100,000 to 120,000 clones, 75% to 90% seen once. Healthy bone marrow donors made up the donor group. Study-level results: Productive rates of about 87% or about 30% were seen for most TCR beta V segments in an earlier analysis. Later genetic work tied a missense DCLRE1C variant to beta-chain V and J trimming.

The sequencing sample was made of PBMCs. This TCR was sampled from a man aged 40-55 years in good health and CMV-seronegative. The rearrangement uses TRBV5-1 and TRBJ2-1; D not certain. The CDR3 sequence is CASSLLSSYNEQFF. The CDR3, as DNA: TGCGCCAGCAGCTTGTTGAGCTCCTACAATGAGCAGTTCTTC.